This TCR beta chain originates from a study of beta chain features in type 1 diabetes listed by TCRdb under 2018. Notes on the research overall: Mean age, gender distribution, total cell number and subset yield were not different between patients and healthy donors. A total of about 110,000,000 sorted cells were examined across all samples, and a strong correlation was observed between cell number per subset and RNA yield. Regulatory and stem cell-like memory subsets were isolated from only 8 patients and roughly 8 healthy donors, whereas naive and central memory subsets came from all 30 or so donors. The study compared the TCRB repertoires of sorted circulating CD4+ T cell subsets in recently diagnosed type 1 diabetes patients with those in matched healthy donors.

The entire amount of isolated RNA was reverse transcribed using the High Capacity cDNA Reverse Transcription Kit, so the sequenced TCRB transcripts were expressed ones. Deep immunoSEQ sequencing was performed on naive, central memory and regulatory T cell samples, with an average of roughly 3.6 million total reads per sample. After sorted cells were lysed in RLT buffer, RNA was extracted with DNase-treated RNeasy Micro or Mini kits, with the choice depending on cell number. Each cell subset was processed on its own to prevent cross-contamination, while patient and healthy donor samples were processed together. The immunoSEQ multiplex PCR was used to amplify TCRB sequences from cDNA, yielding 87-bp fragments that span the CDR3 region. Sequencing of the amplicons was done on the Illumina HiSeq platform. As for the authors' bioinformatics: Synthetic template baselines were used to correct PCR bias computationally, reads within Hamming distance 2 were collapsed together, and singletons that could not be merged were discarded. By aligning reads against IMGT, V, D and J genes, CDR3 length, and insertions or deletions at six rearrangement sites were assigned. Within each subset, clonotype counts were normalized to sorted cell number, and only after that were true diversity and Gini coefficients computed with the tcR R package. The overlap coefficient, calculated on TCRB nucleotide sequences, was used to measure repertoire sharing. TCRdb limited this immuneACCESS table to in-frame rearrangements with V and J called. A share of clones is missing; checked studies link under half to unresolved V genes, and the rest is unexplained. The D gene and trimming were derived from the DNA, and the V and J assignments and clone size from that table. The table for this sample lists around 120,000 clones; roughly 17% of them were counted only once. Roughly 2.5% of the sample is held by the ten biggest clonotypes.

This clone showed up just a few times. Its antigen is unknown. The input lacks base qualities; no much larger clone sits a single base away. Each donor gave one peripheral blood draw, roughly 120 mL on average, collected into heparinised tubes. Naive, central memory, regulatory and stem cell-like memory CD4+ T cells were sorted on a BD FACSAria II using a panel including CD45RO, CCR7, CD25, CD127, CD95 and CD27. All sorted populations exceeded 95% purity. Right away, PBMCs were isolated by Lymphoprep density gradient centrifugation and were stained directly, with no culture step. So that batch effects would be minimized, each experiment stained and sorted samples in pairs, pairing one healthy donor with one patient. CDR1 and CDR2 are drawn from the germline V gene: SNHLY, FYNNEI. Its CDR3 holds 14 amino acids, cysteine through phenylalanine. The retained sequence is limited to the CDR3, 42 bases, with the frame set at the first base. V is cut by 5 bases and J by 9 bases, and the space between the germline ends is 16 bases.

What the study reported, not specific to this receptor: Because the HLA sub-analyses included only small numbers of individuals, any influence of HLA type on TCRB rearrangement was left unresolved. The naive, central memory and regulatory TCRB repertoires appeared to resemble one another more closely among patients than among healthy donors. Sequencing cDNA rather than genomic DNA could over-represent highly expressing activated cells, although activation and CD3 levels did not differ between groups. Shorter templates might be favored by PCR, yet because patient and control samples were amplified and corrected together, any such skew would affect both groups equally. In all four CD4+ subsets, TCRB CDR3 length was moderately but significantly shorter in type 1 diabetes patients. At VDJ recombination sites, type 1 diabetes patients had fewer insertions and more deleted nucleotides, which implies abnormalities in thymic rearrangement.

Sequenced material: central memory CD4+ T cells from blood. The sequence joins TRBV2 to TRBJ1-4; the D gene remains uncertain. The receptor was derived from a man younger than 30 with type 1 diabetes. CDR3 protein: CASSRAPVGQKLFF. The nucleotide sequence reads TGTGCCAGCAGTCGGGCCCCGGTTGGCCAAAAACTGTTTTTT.